This is a list of T cell receptor beta chains from one sample in a study of molecular identifiers for immune sequencing clone quantification. TCRdb re-derived calls from the PCR reads in MiXCR, one entry per CDR3 protein. Of 85,000 to 120,000 distinct CDR3 sequences listed, around 37% are singletons. The sample comprised naive CD8+ T cells from blood, with Jurkat cell RNA spiked in. Receptor source: a human donor in good health. Some libraries in this study had Jurkat cell RNA spiked in. Each CDR3 is given with its conserved first and last residue. A D gene is named only where the DNA matches it firmly. Clone size is not always given. Where it is, it says once, few, many or a class for expanded clones.

CDR3aa	CDR3nt	abundance	j_gene	d_gene	v_gene	len
CASSFEDLGRALYEQYF	TGTGCCAGCAGTTTCGAGGATTTAGGGCGGGCCCTCTACGAGCAGTACTTC	many	TRBJ2-7	NA	TRBV28	17
CASSYPGSNQPQHF	TGTGCCAGCAGTTACCCCGGGAGCAATCAGCCCCAGCATTTT	NA	TRBJ1-5	NA	TRBV28	14
CASSLTYTGELFF	TGTGCCAGCAGCTTAACGTACACCGGGGAGCTGTTTTTT	many	TRBJ2-2	NA	TRBV7-9	13
CSVGGPWRETQYF	TGCAGCGTTGGGGGCCCCTGGCGAGAGACCCAGTACTTC	NA	TRBJ2-5	NA	TRBV29-1	13
CSVDTSWVEQFF	TGCAGCGTTGATACTAGTTGGGTTGAGCAGTTCTTC	NA	TRBJ2-1	NA	TRBV29-1	12
CASEQTGRQFF	TGCGCCAGCGAGCAGACGGGGCGGCAGTTCTTC	many	TRBJ2-1	NA	TRBV5-1	11
CASSQVARGVSEAFF	TGCGCCAGCAGCCAAGTGGCCAGGGGTGTCTCTGAAGCTTTCTTT	NA	TRBJ1-1	NA	TRBV4-3	15
CASSSGSEQYF	TGTGCCAGCAGCTCAGGCAGCGAGCAGTACTTC	NA	TRBJ2-7	NA	TRBV9	11
CASSQDSAPGQPQHF	TGTGCCAGCAGCCAAGATAGCGCACCAGGCCAGCCCCAGCATTTT	few	TRBJ1-5	NA	TRBV3-1	15
CASSVVRGRPNTGELFF	TGTGCCAGCAGCGTAGTCCGGGGGCGACCGAACACCGGGGAGCTGTTTTTT	few	TRBJ2-2	NA	TRBV9	17
CASSGDQTFVEAFF	TGTGCCAGCAGTGGAGACCAGACATTTGTTGAAGCTTTCTTT	many	TRBJ1-1	NA	TRBV6-1	14
CASSLYSTGHTEAFF	TGTGCCAGCAGCTTGTATTCGACAGGGCACACTGAAGCTTTCTTT	NA	TRBJ1-1	TRBD1	TRBV5-8	15
CASSLPRRGGSGANVLTF	TGTGCCAGCAGTCTTCCCCGGCGGGGCGGCTCTGGGGCCAACGTCCTGACTTTC	many	TRBJ2-6	NA	TRBV28	18
CASSTGVFRSNQPQHF	TGTGCCAGCAGTACAGGGGTTTTTCGTAGCAATCAGCCCCAGCATTTT	NA	TRBJ1-5	TRBD1	TRBV28	16
CASSVDSGNTGELFF	TGTGCCAGCAGCGTAGACTCGGGAAACACCGGGGAGCTGTTTTTT	many	TRBJ2-2	NA	TRBV9	15
CASSSKRSGRAADTQYF	TGTGCCAGCAGCTCCAAGCGGAGCGGGAGGGCCGCAGATACGCAGTATTTT	many	TRBJ2-3	TRBD2	TRBV7-2	17